The following is a T cell receptor (beta chain) sequence with its context. The CDR3 loop spans 15 amino acids. V lost 4 bases, J lost 7 bases, and 9 bases stayed unmatched. Germline-derived CDR1 and CDR2 are SGDLS and YYNGEE. This sample is part of a study of blood T cell repertoires in COVID-19. Only in-frame clones appear in the TCRdb table, and some are missing; sequencing was by immunoSEQ multiplex PCR. The table lists 90,000 to 130,000 clones, 87% of them singletons, with around 4.9% in the top ten. This TCR derives from a human donor in a cohort sampled during active COVID-19. The material sequenced was peripheral blood. The chain uses TRBV9 and TRBJ2-1, with 9 positions matching TRBD1. CDR3 residues: CASSRDRERGNEQFF. The CDR3 nucleotides read TGTGCCAGCAGCAGGGACAGGGAGAGGGGTAATGAGCAGTTCTTC. The whole variable domain, remainder taken from reference TRBV9 and TRBJ2-1, is DSGVTQTPKHLITATGQRVTLRCSPRSGDLSVYWYQQSLDQGLQFLIQYYNGEERAKGNILERFSAQQFPDLHSELNLSSLELGDSALYFCASSRDRERGNEQFFGPGTRLTVL.